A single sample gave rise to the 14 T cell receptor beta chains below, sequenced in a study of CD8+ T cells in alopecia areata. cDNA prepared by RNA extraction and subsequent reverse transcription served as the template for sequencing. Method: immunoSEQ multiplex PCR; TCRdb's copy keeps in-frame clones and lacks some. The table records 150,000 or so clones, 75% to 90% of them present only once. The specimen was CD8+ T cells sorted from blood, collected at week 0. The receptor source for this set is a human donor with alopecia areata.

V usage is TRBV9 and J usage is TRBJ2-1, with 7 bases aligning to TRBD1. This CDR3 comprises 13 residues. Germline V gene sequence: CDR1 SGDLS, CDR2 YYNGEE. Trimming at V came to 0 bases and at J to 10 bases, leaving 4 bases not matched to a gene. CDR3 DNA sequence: TGTGCCAGCAGCGTAGAGGGGGCAGGGGAGCAGTTCTTC. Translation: CASSVEGAGEQFF.

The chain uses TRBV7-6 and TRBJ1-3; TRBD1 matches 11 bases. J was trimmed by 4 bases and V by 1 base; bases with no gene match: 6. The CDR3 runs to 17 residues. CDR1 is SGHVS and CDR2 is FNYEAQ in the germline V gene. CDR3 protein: CASSLEPDRGLGNTIYF. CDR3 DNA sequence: TGTGCCAGCAGCTTAGAACCGGACAGGGGGCTCGGAAACACCATATATTTT.

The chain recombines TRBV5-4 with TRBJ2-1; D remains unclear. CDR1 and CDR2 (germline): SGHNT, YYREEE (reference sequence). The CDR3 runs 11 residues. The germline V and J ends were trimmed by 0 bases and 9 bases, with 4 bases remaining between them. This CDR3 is CASSLGGEQFF. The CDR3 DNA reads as TGTGCCAGCAGCTTGGGGGGTGAGCAGTTCTTC.

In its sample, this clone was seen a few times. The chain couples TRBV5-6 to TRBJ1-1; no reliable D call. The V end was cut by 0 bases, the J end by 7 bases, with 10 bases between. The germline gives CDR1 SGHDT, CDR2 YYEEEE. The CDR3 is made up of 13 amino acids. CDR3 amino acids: CASSLGAGYEAFF. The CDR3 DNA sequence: TGTGCCAGCAGCTTGGGCGCAGGTTATGAAGCTTTCTTT. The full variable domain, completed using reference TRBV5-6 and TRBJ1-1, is DAGVTQSPTHLIKTRGQQVTLRCSPKSGHDTVSWYQQALGQGPQFIFQYYEEEERQRGNFPDRFSGHQFPNYSSELNVNALLLGDSALYLCASSLGAGYEAFFGQGTRLTVV.

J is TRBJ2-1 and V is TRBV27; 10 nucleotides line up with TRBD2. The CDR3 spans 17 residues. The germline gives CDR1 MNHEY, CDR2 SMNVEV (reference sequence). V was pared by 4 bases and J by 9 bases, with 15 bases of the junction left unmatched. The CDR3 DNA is TGTGCCAGCAGTTCCCTAGCGGGAGTTTTATTGACCCGTGAGCAGTTCTTC. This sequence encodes CASSSLAGVLLTREQFF.

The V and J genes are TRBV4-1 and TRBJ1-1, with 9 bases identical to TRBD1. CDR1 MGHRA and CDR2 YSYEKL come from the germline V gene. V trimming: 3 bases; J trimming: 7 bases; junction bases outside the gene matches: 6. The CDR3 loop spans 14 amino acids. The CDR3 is CASSHPGQGFEAFF. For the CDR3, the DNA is TGCGCCAGCAGCCATCCTGGACAGGGGTTTGAAGCTTTCTTT.

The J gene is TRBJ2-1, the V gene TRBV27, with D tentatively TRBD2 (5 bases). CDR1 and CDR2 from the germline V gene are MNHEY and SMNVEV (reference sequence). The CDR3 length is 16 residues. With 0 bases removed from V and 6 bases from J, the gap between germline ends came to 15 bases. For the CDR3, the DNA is TGTGCCAGCAGTTTATCGGGAGTAATACTTACCAATGAGCAGTTCTTC. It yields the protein CASSLSGVILTNEQFF.

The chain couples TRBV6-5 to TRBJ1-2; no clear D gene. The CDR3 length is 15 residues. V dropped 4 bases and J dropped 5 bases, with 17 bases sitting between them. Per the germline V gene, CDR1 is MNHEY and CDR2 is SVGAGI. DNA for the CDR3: TGTGCCAGCAGTTTTTCCCGACAAGTCCTTTATGGCTACACCTTC. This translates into CASSFSRQVLYGYTF.

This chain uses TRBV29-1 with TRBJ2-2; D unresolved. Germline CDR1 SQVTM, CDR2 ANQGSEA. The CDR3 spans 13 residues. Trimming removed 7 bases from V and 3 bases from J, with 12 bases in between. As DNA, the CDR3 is TGCAGCGGCGAACTTGAGGACACCGGGGAGCTGTTTTTT. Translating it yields CSGELEDTGELFF.

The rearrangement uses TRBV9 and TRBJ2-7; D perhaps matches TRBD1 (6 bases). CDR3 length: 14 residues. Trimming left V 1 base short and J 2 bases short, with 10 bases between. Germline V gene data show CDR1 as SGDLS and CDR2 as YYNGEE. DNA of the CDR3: TGTGCCAGCAGCGTACGACAGGACGCCTACGAGCAGTACTTC. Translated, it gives CASSVRQDAYEQYF.

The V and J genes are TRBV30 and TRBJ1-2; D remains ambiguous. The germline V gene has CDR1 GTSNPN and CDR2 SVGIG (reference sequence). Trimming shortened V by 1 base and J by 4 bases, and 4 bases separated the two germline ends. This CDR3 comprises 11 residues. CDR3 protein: CAWSAFYGYTF. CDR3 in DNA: TGTGCCTGGAGTGCGTTCTATGGCTACACCTTC.

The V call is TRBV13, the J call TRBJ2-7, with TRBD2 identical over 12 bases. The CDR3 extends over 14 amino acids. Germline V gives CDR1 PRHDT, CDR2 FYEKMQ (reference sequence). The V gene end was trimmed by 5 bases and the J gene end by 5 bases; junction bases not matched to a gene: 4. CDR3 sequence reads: CASSQTSGGDEQYF. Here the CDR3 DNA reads TGTGCCAGCAGCCAGACTAGCGGGGGCGACGAGCAGTACTTC.

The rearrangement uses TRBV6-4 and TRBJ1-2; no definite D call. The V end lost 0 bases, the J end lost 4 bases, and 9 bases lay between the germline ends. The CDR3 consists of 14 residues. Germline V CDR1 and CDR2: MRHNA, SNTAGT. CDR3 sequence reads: CASSDSPGLYGYTF. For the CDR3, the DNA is TGTGCCAGCAGTGACTCCCCTGGGCTCTATGGCTACACCTTC.

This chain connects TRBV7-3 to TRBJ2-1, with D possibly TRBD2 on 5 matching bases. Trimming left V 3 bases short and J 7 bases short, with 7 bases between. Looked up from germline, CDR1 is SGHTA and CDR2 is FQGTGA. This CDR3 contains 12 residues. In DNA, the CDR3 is TGTGCCAGCAGCTTGGGAGTTAATGAGCAGTTCTTC. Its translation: CASSLGVNEQFF. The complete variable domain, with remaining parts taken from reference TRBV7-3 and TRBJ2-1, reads GAGVSQTPSNKVTEKGKYVELRCDPISGHTALYWYRQSLGQGPEFLIYFQGTGAADDSGLPNDRFFAVRPEGSVSTLKIQRTERGDSAVYLCASSLGVNEQFFGPGTRLTVL.